This T cell receptor beta chain was recovered during a study of blood T cell repertoires in COVID-19. The table came from immunoSEQ multiplex PCR; TCRdb's copy has only in-frame clones and leaves some out. Among almost 400,000 clones listed, around 87% were seen once. The CDR3 totals 15 residues. Germline CDR1 is MGHRA and CDR2 is YSYEKL. V shed 4 bases and J 1 base; nucleotides not matched to a gene: 5. The source of this sequence is a woman aged 55-69 years with COVID-19, enrolled during active disease. The chain joins TRBV4-1 to TRBJ2-7, with TRBD2 matching over 9 bases. The source material was peripheral blood. The DNA for the CDR3 is TGCGCCAGCAGCCGCAGCGGGGGGCCTTCCTACGAGCAGTACTTC. This translates into CASSRSGGPSYEQYF.